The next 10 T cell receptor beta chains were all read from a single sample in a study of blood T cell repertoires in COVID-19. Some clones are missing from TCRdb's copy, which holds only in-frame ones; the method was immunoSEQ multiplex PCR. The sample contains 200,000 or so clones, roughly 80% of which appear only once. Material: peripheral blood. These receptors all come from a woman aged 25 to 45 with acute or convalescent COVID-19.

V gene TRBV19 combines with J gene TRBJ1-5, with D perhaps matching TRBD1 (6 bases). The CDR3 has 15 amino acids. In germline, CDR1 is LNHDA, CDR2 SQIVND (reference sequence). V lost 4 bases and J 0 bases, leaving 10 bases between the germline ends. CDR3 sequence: CASSRGQSSNQPQHF. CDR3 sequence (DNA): TGTGCCAGTAGTAGGGGACAATCTAGCAATCAGCCCCAGCATTTT.

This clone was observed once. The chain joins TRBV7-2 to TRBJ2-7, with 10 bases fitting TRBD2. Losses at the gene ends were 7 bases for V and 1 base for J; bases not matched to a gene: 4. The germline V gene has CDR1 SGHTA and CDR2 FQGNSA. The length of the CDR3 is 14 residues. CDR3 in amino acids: CASIELAGSYEQYF. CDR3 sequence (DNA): TGTGCCAGCATTGAACTAGCGGGATCCTACGAGCAGTACTTC. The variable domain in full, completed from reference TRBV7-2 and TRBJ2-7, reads GAGVSQSPSNKVTEKGKDVELRCDPISGHTALYWYRQSLGQGLEFLIYFQGNSAPDKSGLPSDRFSAERTGGSVSTLTIQRTQQEDSAVYLCASIELAGSYEQYFGPGTRLTVT.

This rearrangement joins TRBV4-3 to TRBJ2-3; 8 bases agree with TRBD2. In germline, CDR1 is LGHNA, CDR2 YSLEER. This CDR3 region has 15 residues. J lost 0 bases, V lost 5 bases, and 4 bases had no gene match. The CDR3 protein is CASSDSGASTDTQYF. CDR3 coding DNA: TGCGCCAGCAGCGATAGCGGGGCCAGCACAGATACGCAGTATTTT.

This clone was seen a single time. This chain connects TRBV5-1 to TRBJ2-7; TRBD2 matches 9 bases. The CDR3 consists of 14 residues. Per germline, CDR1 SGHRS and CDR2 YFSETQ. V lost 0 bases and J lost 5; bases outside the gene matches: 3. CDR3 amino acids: CASSLEGGGDEQYF. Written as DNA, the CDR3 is TGCGCCAGCAGCTTGGAAGGCGGGGGGGACGAGCAGTACTTC.

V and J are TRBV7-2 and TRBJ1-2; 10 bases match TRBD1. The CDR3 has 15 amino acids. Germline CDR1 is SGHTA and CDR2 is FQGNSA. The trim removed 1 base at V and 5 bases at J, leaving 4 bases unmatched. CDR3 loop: CASSLGGDRGYGYTF. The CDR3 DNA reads TGTGCCAGCAGCTTAGGCGGGGACAGGGGTTATGGCTACACCTTC.

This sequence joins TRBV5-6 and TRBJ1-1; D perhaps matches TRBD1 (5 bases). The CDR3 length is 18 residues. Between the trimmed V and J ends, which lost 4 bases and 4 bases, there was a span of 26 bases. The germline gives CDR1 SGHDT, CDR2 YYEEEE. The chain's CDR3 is CASSGLGRQPLRGTEAFF. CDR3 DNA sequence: TGTGCCAGCAGCGGCCTGGGTCGGCAGCCGCTTAGGGGCACTGAAGCTTTCTTT.

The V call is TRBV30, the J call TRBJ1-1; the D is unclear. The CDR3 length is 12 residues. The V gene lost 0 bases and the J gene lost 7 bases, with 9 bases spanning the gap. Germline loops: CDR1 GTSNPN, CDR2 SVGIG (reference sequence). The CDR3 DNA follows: TGTGCCTGGAGTGTACTCGGACTTGAAGCTTTCTTT. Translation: CAWSVLGLEAFF.

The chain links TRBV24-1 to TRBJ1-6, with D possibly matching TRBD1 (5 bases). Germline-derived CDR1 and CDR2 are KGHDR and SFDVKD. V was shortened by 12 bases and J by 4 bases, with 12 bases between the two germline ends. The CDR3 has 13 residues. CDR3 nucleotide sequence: TGTGCCGTCCAGGGCCCATATAATTCACCCCTCCACTTT. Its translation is CAVQGPYNSPLHF.

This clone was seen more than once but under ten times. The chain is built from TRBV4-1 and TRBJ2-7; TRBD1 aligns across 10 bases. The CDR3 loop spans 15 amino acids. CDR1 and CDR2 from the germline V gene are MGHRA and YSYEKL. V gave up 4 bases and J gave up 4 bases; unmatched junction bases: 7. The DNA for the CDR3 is TGCGCCAGCAGCCCCTCCGACAGGGGGCAGTACGAGCAGTACTTC. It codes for CASSPSDRGQYEQYF.

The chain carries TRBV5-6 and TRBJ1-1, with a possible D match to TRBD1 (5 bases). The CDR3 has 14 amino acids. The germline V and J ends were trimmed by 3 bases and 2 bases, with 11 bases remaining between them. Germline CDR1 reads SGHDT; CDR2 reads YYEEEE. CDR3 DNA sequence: TGTGCCAGCAGCTCCGACAGCACCAACACTGAAGCTTTCTTT. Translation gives CASSSDSTNTEAFF. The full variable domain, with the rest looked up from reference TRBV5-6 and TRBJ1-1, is DAGVTQSPTHLIKTRGQQVTLRCSPKSGHDTVSWYQQALGQGPQFIFQYYEEEERQRGNFPDRFSGHQFPNYSSELNVNALLLGDSALYLCASSSDSTNTEAFFGQGTRLTVV.